The present T cell receptor beta chain was sequenced within a study of OX40 agonist ivuxolimab in advanced cancers. The wider study: Treatment received earlier with anti-PD-1, anti-PD-L1 or anti-CTLA-4 agents was allowed, and roughly 40% had some.

Notes on the study in general: The study observed clonal expansion of CD4+ and CD8+ blood T cells by week 6 at 0.1 to 3.0 mg/kg. The study found that CD8+ T cells averaged more expanded clones than CD4+.

This clone was detected only a few times. No antigen is known for it. Sequencing was performed with immunoSEQ multiplex PCR; in TCRdb, only in-frame clones are kept and a portion is missing. The table lists 78,000 or so clones, about 94% of them singletons. The source is an adult with an advanced solid tumor such as melanoma, head and neck, liver or kidney cancer. The starting material was CD4+ or CD8+ T cells sorted from blood, obtained in a trial of the OX40 agonist ivuxolimab.

CDR3 sequence (DNA): TGCAGTGCGACCGGTGACACTGAAGCTTTCTTT. This encodes CSATGDTEAFF. The chain is built from TRBV20-1 and TRBJ1-1; D gene ambiguous. The CDR3 contains 11 residues. V was pared by 6 bases and J by 3 bases, with 8 bases between. The V gene's germline CDR1 is DFQATT and CDR2 SNEGSKA (reference sequence).